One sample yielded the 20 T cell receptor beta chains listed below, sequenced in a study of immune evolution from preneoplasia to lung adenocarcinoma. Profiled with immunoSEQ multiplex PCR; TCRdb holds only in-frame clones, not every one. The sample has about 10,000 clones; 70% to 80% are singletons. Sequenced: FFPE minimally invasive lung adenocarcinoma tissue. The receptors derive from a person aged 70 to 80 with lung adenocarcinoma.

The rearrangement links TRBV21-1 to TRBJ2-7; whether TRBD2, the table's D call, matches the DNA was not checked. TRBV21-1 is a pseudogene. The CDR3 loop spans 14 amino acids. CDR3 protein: CASSKCRDPSEQYF. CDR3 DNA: TGTGCCAGCAGCAAGTGTCGGGATCCTTCCGAGCAGTACTTC.

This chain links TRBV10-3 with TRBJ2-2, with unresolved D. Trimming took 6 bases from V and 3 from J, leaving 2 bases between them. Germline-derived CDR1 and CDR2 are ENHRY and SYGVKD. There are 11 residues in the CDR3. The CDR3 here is CAIRDTGELFF. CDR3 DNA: TGTGCCATCAGGGACACCGGGGAGCTGTTTTTT.

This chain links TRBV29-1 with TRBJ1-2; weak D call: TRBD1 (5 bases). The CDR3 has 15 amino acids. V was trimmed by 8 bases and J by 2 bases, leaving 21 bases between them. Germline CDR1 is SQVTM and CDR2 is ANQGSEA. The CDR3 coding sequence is TGCAGCTCCTGGGACTCTTTTAATTTGAACTATGGCTACACCTTC. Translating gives CSSWDSFNLNYGYTF.

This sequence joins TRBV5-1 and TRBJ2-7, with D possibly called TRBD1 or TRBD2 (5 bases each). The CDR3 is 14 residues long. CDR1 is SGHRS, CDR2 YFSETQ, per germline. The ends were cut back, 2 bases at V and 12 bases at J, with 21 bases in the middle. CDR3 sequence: CASSFRDPIEGLYF. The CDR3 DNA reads TGCGCCAGCAGCTTCCGGGACCCCATAGAAGGTCTGTACTTC.

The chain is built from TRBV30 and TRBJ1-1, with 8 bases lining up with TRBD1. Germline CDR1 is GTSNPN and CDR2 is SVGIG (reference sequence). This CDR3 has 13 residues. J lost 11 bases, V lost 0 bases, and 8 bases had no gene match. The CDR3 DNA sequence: TGTGCCTGGAGTGTACAGGGGGGGATGGGGGCTTTCTTT. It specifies CAWSVQGGMGAFF.

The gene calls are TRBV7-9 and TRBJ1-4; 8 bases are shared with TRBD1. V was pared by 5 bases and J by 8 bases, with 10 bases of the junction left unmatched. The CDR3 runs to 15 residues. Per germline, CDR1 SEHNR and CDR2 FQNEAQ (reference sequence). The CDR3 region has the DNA TGTGCCAGCAGCCCTGACAGGGGCCGTGGCGAAAAACTGTTTTTT. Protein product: CASSPDRGRGEKLFF. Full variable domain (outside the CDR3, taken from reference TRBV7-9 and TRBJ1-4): DTGVSQNPRHKITKRGQNVTFRCDPISEHNRLYWYRQTLGQGPEFLTYFQNEAQLEKSRLLSDRFSAERPKGSFSTLEIQRTEQGDSAMYLCASSPDRGRGEKLFFGSGTQLSVL.

The CDR3 DNA reads as TGTGCCAGCCCATTTCGGTTTCTTTACCGGGCGGGCGAGGAAAAACTGTTTTTT. The encoded protein is CASPFRFLYRAGEEKLFF. The gene calls are TRBV5-8 and TRBJ1-4; no clear D. CDR3 length: 18 amino acids. Looked up from germline, CDR1 is SGHTS and CDR2 is YDEGEE. Trimming took 7 bases from V and 8 from J, leaving 30 bases between them.

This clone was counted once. CDR3: CASGLSYGGGTGAYEQYF. In DNA form, the CDR3 reads TGTGCTAGTGGTTTGTCCTACGGGGGAGGGACCGGGGCCTACGAGCAGTACTTC. The V call is TRBV12-5, the J call TRBJ2-7; 7 positions match TRBD2. Germline V gives CDR1 LGHNT, CDR2 FRNRAP. Losses at the gene ends were 2 bases for V and 2 bases for J; bases not matched to a gene: 15. The CDR3 sequence is 18 residues long.

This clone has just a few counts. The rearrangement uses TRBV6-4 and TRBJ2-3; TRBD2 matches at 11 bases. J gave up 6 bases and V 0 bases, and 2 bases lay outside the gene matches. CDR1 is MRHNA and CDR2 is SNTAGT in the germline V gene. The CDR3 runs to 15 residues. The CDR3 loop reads CASSDSSGRADTQYF. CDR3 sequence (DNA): TGTGCCAGCAGTGACTCTAGCGGGAGGGCCGATACGCAGTATTTT.

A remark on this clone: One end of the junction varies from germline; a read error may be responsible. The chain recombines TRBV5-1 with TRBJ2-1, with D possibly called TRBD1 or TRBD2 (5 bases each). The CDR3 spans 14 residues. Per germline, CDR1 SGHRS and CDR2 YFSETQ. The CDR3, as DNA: TGCACCAGCAATTTTTTTGGGGGCTACAATGAGCAGTTCTTC. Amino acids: CTSNFFGGYNEQFF. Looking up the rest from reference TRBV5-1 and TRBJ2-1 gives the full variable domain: KAGVTQTPRYLIKTRGQQVTLSCSPISGHRSVSWYQQTPGQGLQFLFEYFSETQRNKGNFPGRFSGRQFSNSRSEMNVSTLELGDSALYLCTSNFFGGYNEQFFGPGTRLTVL.

CDR3 in DNA: TGTGCCAGCTCACCACTGGGGAACACTGAAGCTTTCTTT. Amino acid sequence: CASSPLGNTEAFF. This chain links TRBV18 with TRBJ1-1; no firm D call. The CDR3 consists of 13 residues. The V end was cut by 1 base, the J end by 1 base, with 4 bases between. CDR1 and CDR2 from the germline V gene are KGHSH and LQKENI.

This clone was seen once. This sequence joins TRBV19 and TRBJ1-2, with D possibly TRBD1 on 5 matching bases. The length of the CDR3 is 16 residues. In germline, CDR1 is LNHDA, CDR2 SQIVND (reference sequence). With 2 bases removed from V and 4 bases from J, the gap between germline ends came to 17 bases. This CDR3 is CASSIKVGRSSYGYTF. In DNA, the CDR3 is TGTGCCAGTAGTATAAAGGTGGGGCGCTCCTCCTATGGCTACACCTTC.

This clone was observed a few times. The CDR3 DNA is TGTGCCAGCAGCTCAGGGGGGGGCGCCCGGTTAGACACTGAAGCTTTCTTT. The encoded protein is CASSSGGGARLDTEAFF. The V gene is TRBV7-9, the J gene TRBJ1-1; 7 bases are a match to TRBD1. This CDR3 region has 17 residues. Germline V gives CDR1 SEHNR, CDR2 FQNEAQ (reference sequence). V lost 4 bases to trimming and J lost 3 bases; unmatched junction nucleotides: 14. The full variable domain, rest sourced from reference TRBV7-9 and TRBJ1-1, is DTGVSQNPRHKITKRGQNVTFRCDPISEHNRLYWYRQTLGQGPEFLTYFQNEAQLEKSRLLSDRFSAERPKGSFSTLEIQRTEQGDSAMYLCASSSGGGARLDTEAFFGQGTRLTVV.

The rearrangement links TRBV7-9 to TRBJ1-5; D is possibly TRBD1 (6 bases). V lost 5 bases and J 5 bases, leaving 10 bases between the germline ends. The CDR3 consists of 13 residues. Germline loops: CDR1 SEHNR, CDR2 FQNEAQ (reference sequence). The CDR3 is CASSGYRDQPQHF. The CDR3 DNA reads TGTGCCAGCAGCGGATACAGGGATCAGCCCCAGCATTTT.

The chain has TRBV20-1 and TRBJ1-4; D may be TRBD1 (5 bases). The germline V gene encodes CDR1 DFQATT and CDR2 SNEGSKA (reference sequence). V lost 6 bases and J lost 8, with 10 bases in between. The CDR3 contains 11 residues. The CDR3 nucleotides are TGCAGTGCGAATGACAGAGAAAAACTGTTTTTT. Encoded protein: CSANDREKLFF.

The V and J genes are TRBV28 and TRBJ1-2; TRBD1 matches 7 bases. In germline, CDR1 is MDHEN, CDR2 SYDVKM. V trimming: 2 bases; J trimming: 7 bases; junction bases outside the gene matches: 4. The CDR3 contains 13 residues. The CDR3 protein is CASSLRGLGGYTF. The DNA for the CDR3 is TGTGCCAGCAGTTTAAGGGGGCTCGGTGGCTACACCTTC.

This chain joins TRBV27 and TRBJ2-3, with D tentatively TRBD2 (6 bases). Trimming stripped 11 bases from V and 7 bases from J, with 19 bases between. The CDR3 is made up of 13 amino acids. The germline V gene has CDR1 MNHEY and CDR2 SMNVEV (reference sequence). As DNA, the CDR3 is TGTGCCTCCTCGTGGAGGGAAGGAAATACGCAGTATTTT. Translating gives CASSWREGNTQYF.

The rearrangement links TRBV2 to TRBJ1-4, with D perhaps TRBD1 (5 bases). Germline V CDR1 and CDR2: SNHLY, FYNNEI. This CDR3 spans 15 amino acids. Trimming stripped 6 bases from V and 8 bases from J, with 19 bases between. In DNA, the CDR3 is TGTGCCAGCAGGCATCAGGGAGTCCTGGGCGAAAAACTGTTTTTT. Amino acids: CASRHQGVLGEKLFF.

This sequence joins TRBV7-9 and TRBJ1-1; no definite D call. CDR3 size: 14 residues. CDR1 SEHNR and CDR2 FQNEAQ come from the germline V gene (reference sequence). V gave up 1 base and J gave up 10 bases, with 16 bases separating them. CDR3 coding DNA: TGTGCCAGCAGCTTAGGGAGTGCGAGTTCGGTAGCTTTCTTT. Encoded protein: CASSLGSASSVAFF.

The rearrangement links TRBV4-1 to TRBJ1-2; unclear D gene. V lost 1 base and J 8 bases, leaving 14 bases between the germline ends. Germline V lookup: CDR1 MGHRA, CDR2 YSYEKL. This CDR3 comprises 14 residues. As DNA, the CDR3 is TGCGCCAGCAGCCAAGTTGGCGGGAGGAGAGGCTACACCTTC. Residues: CASSQVGGRRGYTF.